This passage covers 17 T cell receptor beta chains from one sample sequenced in a study of OX40 agonist ivuxolimab in advanced cancers. Method: immunoSEQ multiplex PCR; TCRdb's copy keeps in-frame clones and lacks some. The table lists under 85,000 clones, 88% of them singletons, with around 0.56% in the top ten. The material sequenced was CD4+ or CD8+ T cells sorted from blood, taken in a trial of the OX40 agonist ivuxolimab. These receptors came from an adult with an advanced solid tumor such as melanoma, head and neck, liver or kidney cancer.

The rearrangement links TRBV5-1 to TRBJ1-2; 9 bases fit TRBD1. The CDR3 runs 16 residues. Trimming cost V 3 bases and J 8 bases; bases outside gene matches: 14. Germline V gene lookup returns CDR1 SGHRS and CDR2 YFSETQ. CDR3 coding DNA: TGCGCCAGCAGCTCGGACCCCGGGACAGGGAGTGGCGGCTACACCTTC. Translation gives CASSSDPGTGSGGYTF.

CDR3 in DNA: TGTGCCAGTAACACAGCGGGGGAAATCGGCGAGCAGTACTTC. Its protein product is CASNTAGEIGEQYF. J is TRBJ2-7 and V is TRBV19, with 8 bases matching TRBD2. The J segment lost 6 bases and the V segment lost 7 bases, leaving 11 bases of the junction unmatched. The CDR3 runs 14 residues. The germline V gene has CDR1 LNHDA and CDR2 SQIVND (reference sequence).

In DNA form, the CDR3 reads TGTGCCAGCAGCCCTTCCCCATGGGACCTTAAGGGAGACTATGGCTACACCTTC. Translating gives CASSPSPWDLKGDYGYTF. V usage is TRBV7-9 and J usage is TRBJ1-2; D possibly corresponds to TRBD1 (5 bases). The CDR3 sequence is 18 residues long. V was clipped by 5 bases and J by 3 bases, with 25 bases between them. Germline loops: CDR1 SEHNR, CDR2 FQNEAQ (reference sequence).

The chain combines TRBV5-6 with TRBJ2-7; the match to TRBD1 covers 10 bases. The CDR3 has 14 amino acids. Losses at the gene ends were 2 bases for V and 5 bases for J; bases not matched to a gene: 4. Looked up from germline, CDR1 is SGHDT and CDR2 is YYEEEE. The DNA of the CDR3 is TGTGCCAGCAGCTTAGGACAGGGGGAACACGAGCAGTACTTC. Encoded protein: CASSLGQGEHEQYF.

Here the CDR3 DNA reads TGTGCCAGCAGCGGCCTGGGGAGACCTATAGCCACCTTC. It translates to CASSGLGRPIATF. The chain uses TRBV9 and TRBJ1-2; no clear D gene. This CDR3 has 13 residues. CDR1 and CDR2 from the germline V gene are SGDLS and YYNGEE. The germline V and J ends were trimmed by 3 bases and 13 bases, with 19 bases remaining between them.

This chain connects TRBV30 to TRBJ1-4; D is undetermined. Looked up from germline, CDR1 is GTSNPN and CDR2 is SVGIG (reference sequence). The CDR3 sequence is 12 residues long. V was trimmed by 0 bases and J by 7 bases, leaving 6 bases between them. The CDR3 loop reads CAWSVGFEKLFF. As DNA, the CDR3 is TGTGCCTGGAGTGTGGGGTTTGAAAAACTGTTTTTT.

The chain recombines TRBV6-6 with TRBJ2-7; tentative D call: TRBD1 (5 bases). The germline gives CDR1 MNHNY, CDR2 SVGAGI (reference sequence). Trimming left V 7 bases short and J 3 bases short, with 16 bases between. The CDR3 is made up of 14 amino acids. CDR3 residues: CASTKSSGNYEQYF. The CDR3 DNA sequence: TGTGCCAGCACCAAAAGCTCAGGGAACTACGAGCAGTACTTC.

Here the CDR3 reads CASSLAWGSVDTQYF. CDR3 bases: TGTGCCAGCAGCTTAGCTTGGGGGAGCGTAGATACGCAGTATTTT. The chain combines TRBV11-1 with TRBJ2-3; D assignment may be TRBD1 or TRBD2 (5 bases each). V dropped 0 bases and J dropped 5 bases, with 12 bases sitting between them. This CDR3 spans 15 amino acids. Germline lookup yields CDR1 SGHAT and CDR2 FQDESV (reference sequence). Complete variable domain (other parts from reference TRBV11-1 and TRBJ2-3): EAEVAQSPRYKITEKSQAVAFWCDPISGHATLYWYRQILGQGPELLVQFQDESVVDDSQLPKDRFSAERLKGVDSTLKIQPAELGDSAMYLCASSLAWGSVDTQYFGPGTRLTVL.

This chain connects TRBV9 to TRBJ1-1; unclear D gene. Germline V gene data show CDR1 as SGDLS and CDR2 as YYNGEE. V dropped 4 bases and J dropped 5 bases, with 18 bases sitting between them. The CDR3 length is 15 residues. CDR3: CASSPGVPLGTEAFF. Here the CDR3 DNA reads TGTGCCAGCAGCCCAGGCGTCCCTCTGGGGACTGAAGCTTTCTTT.

This chain uses TRBV4-2 with TRBJ2-1, with a weak D call TRBD2 (7 bases). CDR3 length: 17 residues. Deletions cut 0 bases from V and 5 bases from J, with 17 bases between. Germline-derived CDR1 and CDR2 are LGHNA and YNFKEQ. CDR3 coding DNA: TGTGCCAGCAGCCAAGAAAGGGGGGGGTCCACCGACAATGAGCAGTTCTTC. It codes for CASSQERGGSTDNEQFF.

The chain recombines TRBV9 with TRBJ2-2; 7 bases line up with TRBD2. Germline trimming cut 0 bases from V and 7 bases from J; bases unmatched to any gene: 12. This CDR3 is built from 17 residues. Germline loops: CDR1 SGDLS, CDR2 YYNGEE. CDR3 sequence: CASSVASPAGEGGELFF. The CDR3 DNA reads TGTGCCAGCAGCGTAGCTTCCCCTGCGGGGGAGGGCGGGGAGCTGTTTTTT. Based on the CDR3 plus reference TRBV9 and TRBJ2-2, the full variable domain is DSGVTQTPKHLITATGQRVTLRCSPRSGDLSVYWYQQSLDQGLQFLIQYYNGEERAKGNILERFSAQQFPDLHSELNLSSLELGDSALYFCASSVASPAGEGGELFFGEGSRLTVL.

The chain couples TRBV28 to TRBJ1-2; D unresolved. Germline lookup yields CDR1 MDHEN and CDR2 SYDVKM. V was pared by 3 bases and J by 1 base, with 6 bases between. CDR3 length: 13 amino acids. CDR3 loop: CASSFGGNYGYTF. For the CDR3, the DNA is TGTGCCAGCAGTTTTGGAGGTAACTATGGCTACACCTTC.

This clone was seen a handful of times. The chain couples TRBV29-1 to TRBJ1-1; D gene ambiguous. Germline CDR1 is SQVTM and CDR2 is ANQGSEA. The CDR3 has 12 amino acids. Trimming took 3 bases from V and 1 from J, leaving 6 bases between them. The CDR3: CSVDGPNTEAFF. CDR3 in DNA: TGCAGCGTTGACGGCCCGAACACTGAAGCTTTCTTT.

The chain combines TRBV27 with TRBJ1-2; D gene unclear. Germline V lookup: CDR1 MNHEY, CDR2 SMNVEV (reference sequence). The CDR3 covers 13 residues. V lost 8 bases, J lost 2 bases, and 12 bases lay in between. CDR3 DNA sequence: TGTGCCAGCGGAAGATTTGGAAACTATGGCTACACCTTC. This translates into CASGRFGNYGYTF.

The rearrangement links TRBV19 to TRBJ1-5; 9 bases map to TRBD1. V dropped 7 bases and J dropped 4; count of bases not matched to a gene: 11. This CDR3 is built from 16 residues. From germline, CDR1 is LNHDA and CDR2 SQIVND (reference sequence). The CDR3 nucleotides read TGTGCCAGTACTCCGGCCCGACAGGGGGGGAATCAGCCCCAGCATTTT. Protein: CASTPARQGGNQPQHF.

CDR3 protein: CASSPDTGGSPNYGYTF. Here the CDR3 DNA reads TGTGCCAGCTCACCGGACACAGGGGGCTCTCCTAACTATGGCTACACCTTC. The rearrangement links TRBV18 to TRBJ1-2; 9 bases match TRBD1. After removal of 3 bases from V and 0 bases from J, the junction contained 8 bases not matched to a gene. The germline V gene has CDR1 KGHSH and CDR2 LQKENI. The CDR3 length is 17 residues.

J is TRBJ1-2 and V is TRBV18, with D possibly being TRBD1 (6 bases). Germline V gene sequence: CDR1 KGHSH, CDR2 LQKENI. CDR3 length: 13 amino acids. The V end was cut by 3 bases, the J end by 2 bases, with 7 bases between. CDR3 loop: CASSPDRNYGYTF. The CDR3, as DNA: TGTGCCAGCTCACCGGACAGAAACTATGGCTACACCTTC.